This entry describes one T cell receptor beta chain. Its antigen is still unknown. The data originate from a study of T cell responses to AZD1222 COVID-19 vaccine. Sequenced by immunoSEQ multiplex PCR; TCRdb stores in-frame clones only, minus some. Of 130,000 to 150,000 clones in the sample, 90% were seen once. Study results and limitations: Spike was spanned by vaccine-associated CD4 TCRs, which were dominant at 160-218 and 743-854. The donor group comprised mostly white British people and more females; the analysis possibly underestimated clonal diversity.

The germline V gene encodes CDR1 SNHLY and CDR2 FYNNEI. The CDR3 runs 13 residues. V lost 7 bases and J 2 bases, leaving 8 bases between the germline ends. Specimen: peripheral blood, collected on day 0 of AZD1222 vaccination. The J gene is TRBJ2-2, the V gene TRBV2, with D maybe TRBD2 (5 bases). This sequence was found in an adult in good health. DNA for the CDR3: TGTGCCAGCAAGAGACTAAACACCGGGGAGCTGTTTTTT. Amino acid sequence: CASKRLNTGELFF.